This T cell receptor beta chain was identified during a study of control samples from healthy donors and cancer patients. Assay used: immunoSEQ multiplex PCR; TCRdb lists only in-frame clones, some missing. The sample records around 130,000 clones, approximately 87% being singletons. The specimen was blood. The receptor comes from a man aged 30 to 39 in good health.

CDR3 DNA sequence: TGCGCCAGCAGCTTCGATCTAGCGGGGGGCTACGAGCAGTACTTC. This codes for CASSFDLAGGYEQYF. The V call is TRBV5-1, the J call TRBJ2-7; 11 nucleotides line up with TRBD2. V was pared by 2 bases and J by 3 bases, with 4 bases of the junction left unmatched. Germline V gene sequence: CDR1 SGHRS, CDR2 YFSETQ. The CDR3 loop spans 15 amino acids.